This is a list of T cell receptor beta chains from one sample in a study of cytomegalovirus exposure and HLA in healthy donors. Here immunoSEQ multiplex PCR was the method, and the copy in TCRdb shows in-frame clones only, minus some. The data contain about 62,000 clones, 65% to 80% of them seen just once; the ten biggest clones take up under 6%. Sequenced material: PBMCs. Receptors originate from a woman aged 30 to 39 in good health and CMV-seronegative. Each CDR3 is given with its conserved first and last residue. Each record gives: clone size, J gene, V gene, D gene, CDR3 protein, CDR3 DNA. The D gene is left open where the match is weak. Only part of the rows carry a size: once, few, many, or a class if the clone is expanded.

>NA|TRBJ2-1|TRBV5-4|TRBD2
CASSQGLAGSYNEQFF
TGTGCCAGCAGCCAGGGACTAGCGGGTTCCTACAATGAGCAGTTCTTC
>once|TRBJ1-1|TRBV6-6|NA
CASSRGSLGGTEAFF
TGTGCCAGCAGTCGCGGATCCCTGGGGGGCACTGAAGCTTTCTTT
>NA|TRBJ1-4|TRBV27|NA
CASRRGGAVNEKLFF
TGTGCCAGCAGAAGGGGGGGGGCAGTTAATGAAAAACTGTTTTTT
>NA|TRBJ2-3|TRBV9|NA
CASSAIAELTDTQYF
TGTGCCAGCAGCGCCATAGCGGAACTCACAGATACGCAGTATTTT
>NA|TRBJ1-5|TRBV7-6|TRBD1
CASSLEGASNQPQHF
TGTGCCAGCAGCTTAGAGGGGGCCAGCAATCAGCCCCAGCATTTT
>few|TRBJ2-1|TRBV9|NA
CASSVEFTFSSYNEQFF
TGTGCCAGCAGCGTAGAGTTTACGTTTAGCTCCTACAATGAGCAGTTCTTC
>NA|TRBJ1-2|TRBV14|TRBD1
CASSQGGQGSWHTF
TGTGCCAGCAGCCAAGGGGGACAGGGGAGTTGGCACACCTTC
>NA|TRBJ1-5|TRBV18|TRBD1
CASSPATGTDSNQPQHF
TGTGCCAGCTCACCAGCGACCGGGACAGATAGCAATCAGCCCCAGCATTTT
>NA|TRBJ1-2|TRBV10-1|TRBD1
CASSPYGTGIYGYTF
TGCGCCAGCAGTCCTTACGGGACAGGGATATATGGCTACACCTTC
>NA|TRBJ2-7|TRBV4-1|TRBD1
CASSQVMGQGGEQYF
TGCGCCAGCAGCCAAGTTATGGGACAGGGGGGCGAGCAGTACTTC
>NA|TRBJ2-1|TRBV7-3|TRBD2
CASSSNGLAGYNEQFF
TGTGCCAGCAGCTCCAACGGACTAGCGGGGTACAATGAGCAGTTCTTC
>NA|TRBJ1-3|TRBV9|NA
CASSESPGGNTIYF
TGTGCCAGCAGCGAGAGCCCCGGGGGAAACACCATATATTTT
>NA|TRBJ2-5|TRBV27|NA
CASSLWRRQETQYF
TGTGCCAGCAGTTTATGGAGGCGGCAGGAGACCCAGTACTTC
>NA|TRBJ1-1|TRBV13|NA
CASSLWTESMNTEAFF
TGTGCCAGCAGCCTTTGGACAGAGAGCATGAACACTGAAGCTTTCTTT
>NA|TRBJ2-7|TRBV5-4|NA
CASTKDRDYYEQYF
TGTGCCAGCACCAAGGACAGGGACTACTACGAGCAGTACTTC
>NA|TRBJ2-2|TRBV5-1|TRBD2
CASSIGTSGRSTGELFF
TGCGCCAGCAGCATCGGGACTAGCGGGAGGAGCACCGGGGAGCTGTTTTTT
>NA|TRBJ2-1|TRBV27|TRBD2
CASSLRSSGDEQFF
TGTGCCAGCAGTTTGAGGAGTAGCGGGGATGAGCAGTTCTTC
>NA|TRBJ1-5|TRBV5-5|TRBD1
CASSFSSGQGVQPQHF
TGTGCCAGCAGCTTTTCCTCGGGACAGGGCGTTCAGCCCCAGCATTTT
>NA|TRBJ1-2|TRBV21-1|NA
CASSKAPEINGYTF
TGTGCCAGCAGCAAAGCCCCCGAGATTAACGGCTACACCTTC
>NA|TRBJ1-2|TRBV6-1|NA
CASSERRGNYGYTF
TGTGCCAGCAGTGAACGACGGGGGAACTATGGCTACACCTTC
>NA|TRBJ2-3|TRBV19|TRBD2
CASSSGSSTDTQYF
TGTGCCAGCTCTAGCGGGAGCAGCACAGATACGCAGTATTTT
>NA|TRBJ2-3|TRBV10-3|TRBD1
CAIRDRLTDTQYF
TGTGCCATCAGGGACAGGCTCACAGATACGCAGTATTTT
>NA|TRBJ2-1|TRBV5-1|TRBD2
CASSELAGGDNEQFF
TGCGCCAGCAGCGAACTAGCGGGAGGCGATAATGAGCAGTTCTTC
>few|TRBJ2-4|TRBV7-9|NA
CASSSTSLRAKNIQYF
TGTGCCAGCAGCTCTACTAGCCTCAGGGCCAAAAACATTCAGTACTTC
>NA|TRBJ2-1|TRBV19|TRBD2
CASSISSGLAMVEQFF
TGTGCCAGTAGTATAAGTTCCGGACTAGCGATGGTTGAGCAGTTCTTC
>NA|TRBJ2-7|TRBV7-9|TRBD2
CASSPPGLAGVEGYEQYF
TGTGCCAGCAGCCCCCCCGGACTAGCGGGAGTAGAGGGCTACGAGCAGTACTTC
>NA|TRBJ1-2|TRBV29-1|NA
CSVLEGEDGYTF
TGCAGCGTCTTAGAGGGGGAAGATGGCTACACCTTC
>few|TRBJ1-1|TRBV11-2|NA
CASSLSSGVRNTEAFF
TGTGCCAGCAGCTTATCATCGGGGGTCCGGAACACTGAAGCTTTCTTT
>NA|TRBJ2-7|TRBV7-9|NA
CSSSPQGYEQYF
TGTTCCAGCAGCCCCCAGGGCTACGAGCAGTACTTC
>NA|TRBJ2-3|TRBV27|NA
CASSGLATPSTDTQYF
TGTGCCAGCAGTGGCCTAGCGACCCCTAGCACAGATACGCAGTATTTT
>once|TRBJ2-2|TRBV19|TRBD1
CASTWTGGASGELFF
TGTGCCAGTACCTGGACAGGGGGCGCGTCCGGGGAGCTGTTTTTT
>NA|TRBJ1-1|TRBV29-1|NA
CSGRQSADTEAFF
TGCAGCGGACGACAGAGCGCGGACACTGAAGCTTTCTTT
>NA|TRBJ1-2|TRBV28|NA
CASSLRYGYTF
TGTGCCAGCAGTTTACGCTATGGCTACACCTTC
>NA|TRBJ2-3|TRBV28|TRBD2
CASSPRGSGRSTQYF
TGTGCCAGCAGCCCACGGGGCAGCGGGAGAAGTACGCAGTATTTT
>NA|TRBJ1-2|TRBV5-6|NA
CASSLVTDYGYTF
TGTGCCAGCAGCTTGGTAACGGACTATGGCTACACCTTC
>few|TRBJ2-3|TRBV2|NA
CASRFALGAQYF
TGTGCCAGCAGGTTCGCCCTAGGCGCGCAGTATTTT
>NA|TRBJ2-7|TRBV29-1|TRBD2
CSVGWGLAVYEQYF
TGCAGCGTTGGGTGGGGACTAGCGGTATACGAGCAGTACTTC
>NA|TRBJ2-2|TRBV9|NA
CASSVARGFSNTGELFF
TGTGCCAGCAGCGTAGCTAGGGGGTTCTCGAACACCGGGGAGCTGTTTTTT
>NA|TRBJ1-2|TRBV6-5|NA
CASSYLLGGSYGYTF
TGTGCCAGCAGTTATCTGCTCGGAGGGAGCTATGGCTACACCTTC
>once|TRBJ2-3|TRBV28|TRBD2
CASSFALAGGPQDTQYF
TGTGCCAGCAGTTTCGCTCTAGCGGGAGGGCCGCAAGATACGCAGTATTTT
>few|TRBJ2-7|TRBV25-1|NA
CASSEKGRRGSSYEQYF
TGTGCCAGCAGTGAAAAGGGGAGGCGGGGAAGCTCCTACGAGCAGTACTTC
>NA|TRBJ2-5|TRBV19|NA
CASSPGGWGRETQYF
TGTGCCAGTAGTCCCGGGGGGTGGGGGCGAGAGACCCAGTACTTC
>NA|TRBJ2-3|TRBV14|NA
CASSQGFGDTQYF
TGTGCCAGCAGCCAAGGATTCGGGGATACGCAGTATTTT
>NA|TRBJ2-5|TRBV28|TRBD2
CASSSVTSGIEETQYF
TGTGCCAGCAGTTCCGTGACTAGCGGCATAGAAGAGACCCAGTACTTC
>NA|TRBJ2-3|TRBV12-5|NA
CASGLETGVGTDTQYF
TGTGCTAGTGGTTTGGAGACGGGAGTGGGCACAGATACGCAGTATTTT
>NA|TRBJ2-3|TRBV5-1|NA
CASSLGGVTDTQYF
TGCGCCAGCAGCTTGGGGGGGGTCACAGATACGCAGTATTTT
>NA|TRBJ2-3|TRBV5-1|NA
CASSLYELLASTDTQYF
TGCGCCAGCAGCCTATACGAGCTGCTCGCGAGCACAGATACGCAGTATTTT
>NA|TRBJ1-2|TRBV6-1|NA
CASSPGQLANYGYTF
TGTGCCAGCAGCCCCGGACAGTTAGCTAACTATGGCTACACCTTC
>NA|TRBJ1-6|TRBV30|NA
CAWTFSYNSPLHF
TGTGCCTGGACATTCTCCTATAATTCACCCCTCCACTTT
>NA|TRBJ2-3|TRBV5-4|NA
CASSISTDTSTDTQYF
TGTGCCAGCAGCATCTCGACAGATACTAGCACAGATACGCAGTATTTT
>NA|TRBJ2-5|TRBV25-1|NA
CASTLQGETQYF
TGTGCCAGCACCCTCCAGGGGGAGACCCAGTACTTC
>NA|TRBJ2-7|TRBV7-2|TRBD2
CASSLALPGLAGIGEQYF
TGTGCCAGCAGCTTAGCCCTTCCCGGACTAGCGGGAATAGGGGAGCAGTACTTC
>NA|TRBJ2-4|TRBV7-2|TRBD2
CASTNPPGKREDIQYF
TGTGCCAGCACCAACCCCCCCGGGAAGCGGGAGGACATTCAGTACTTC
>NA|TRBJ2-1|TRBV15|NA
CATSRDRTNNEQFF
TGTGCCACCAGCAGAGATCGGACTAACAATGAGCAGTTCTTC